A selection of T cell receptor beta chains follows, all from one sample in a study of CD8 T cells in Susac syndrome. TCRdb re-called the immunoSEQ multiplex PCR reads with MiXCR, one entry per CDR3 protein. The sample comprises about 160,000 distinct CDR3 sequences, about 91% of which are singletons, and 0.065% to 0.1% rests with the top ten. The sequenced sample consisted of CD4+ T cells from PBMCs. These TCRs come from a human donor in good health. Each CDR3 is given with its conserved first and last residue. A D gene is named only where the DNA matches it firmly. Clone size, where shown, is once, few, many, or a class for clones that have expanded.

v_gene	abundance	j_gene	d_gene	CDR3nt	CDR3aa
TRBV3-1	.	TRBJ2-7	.	TGTGCCAGCAGCCCGCGGGACACCAGAGCCTACGAGCAGTACTTC	CASSPRDTRAYEQYF
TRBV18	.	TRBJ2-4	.	TGTGCCAGCTCACCCTCGGAAAACATTCAGTACTTC	CASSPSENIQYF
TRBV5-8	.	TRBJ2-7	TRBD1	TGTGCCAGCAGCATTGACAGGGGGGTGGACGAGCAGTACTTC	CASSIDRGVDEQYF
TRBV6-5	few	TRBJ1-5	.	TGTGCCAGCAGTTACTCAAAGGGCGGGGAGCCCCAGCATTTT	CASSYSKGGEPQHF
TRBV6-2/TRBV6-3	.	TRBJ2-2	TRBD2	TGTGCCAGCAGTTACGCTGGGACTAGCTTCTCCGGGGAGCTGTTTTTT	CASSYAGTSFSGELFF
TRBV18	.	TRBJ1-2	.	TGTGCCAGCTCAAACCGGCTGCGCTCCTATGGCTACACCTTC	CASSNRLRSYGYTF
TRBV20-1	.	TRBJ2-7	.	TGCAGTGCTAGTCCCCAGAGGGGACGGTTTTACGAGCAGTACTTC	CSASPQRGRFYEQYF
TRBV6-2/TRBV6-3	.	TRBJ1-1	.	TGTGCCAGCAGCCCGGCGGAAGAGGCCACTGAAGCTTTCTTT	CASSPAEEATEAFF
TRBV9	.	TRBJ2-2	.	TGTGCCAGCAGCGTCCGGGCCGCGAACACCGGGGAGCTGTTTTTT	CASSVRAANTGELFF
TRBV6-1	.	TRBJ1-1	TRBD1	TGTGCCAGCCCCGACGACAGGGGACTGAACACTGAAGCTTTCTTT	CASPDDRGLNTEAFF
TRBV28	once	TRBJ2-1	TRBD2	TGTGCCAGCAGCCAACTAGCGGGAGGCTACAATGAGCAGTTCTTC	CASSQLAGGYNEQFF
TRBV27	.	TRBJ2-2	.	TGTGCCAGCACTCGGACGGCGAACACCGGGGAGCTGTTTTTT	CASTRTANTGELFF
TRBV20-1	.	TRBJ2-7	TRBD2	TGCAGTGCCAACTCGGTTACTAGCGGGAACTACGAGCAGTACTTC	CSANSVTSGNYEQYF
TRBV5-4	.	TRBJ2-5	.	TGTGCCAGCAGCTCCCAGGGCAGGGATGTTGAGACCCAGTACTTC	CASSSQGRDVETQYF
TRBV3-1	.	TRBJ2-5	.	TGTGCCAGCAGCCACCTTCAAGAGACCCAGTACTTC	CASSHLQETQYF
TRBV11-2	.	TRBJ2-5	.	TGTGCCAGCAGCTTAGATCGGGGCAGGGGAGAGACCCAGTACTTC	CASSLDRGRGETQYF
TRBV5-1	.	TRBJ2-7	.	TGCGCCAGCAGCTCACAGGGAGGCGAGCAGTACTTC	CASSSQGGEQYF
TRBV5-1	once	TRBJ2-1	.	TGCGCCAGCCTCCCCCAGGGGAGCTCCTACAATGAGCAGTTCTTC	CASLPQGSSYNEQFF
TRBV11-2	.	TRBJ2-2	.	TGTGCCAGCAGCTTAGGGGGGTCGAGCACCGGGGAGCTGTTTTTT	CASSLGGSSTGELFF
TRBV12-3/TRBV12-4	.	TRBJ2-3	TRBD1	TGTGCCACGTTTCAGGGACAGCTCACAGATACGCAGTATTTT	CATFQGQLTDTQYF
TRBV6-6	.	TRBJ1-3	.	TGTGCCAGCAGGTGGTCAGGAGACTCTGGAAACACCATATATTTT	CASRWSGDSGNTIYF
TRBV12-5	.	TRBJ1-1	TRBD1	TGTGCTAGTGGTTTGGCCCCTGGGGGACAGGACACTGAAGCTTTCTTT	CASGLAPGGQDTEAFF
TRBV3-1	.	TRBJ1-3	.	TGTGCCAGCAGCCAAGGACAGTCTGGAAACACCATATATTTT	CASSQGQSGNTIYF
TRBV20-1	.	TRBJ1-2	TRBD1	TGCAGTGCTAGCAGAGGACAGGACCGGGAGGGCTACACCTTC	CSASRGQDREGYTF
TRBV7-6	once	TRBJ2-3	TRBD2	TGTGCCAGCAGCTCGGGACTAGCGGGAAACACAGATACGCAGTATTTT	CASSSGLAGNTDTQYF
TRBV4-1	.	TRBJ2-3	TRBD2	TGCGCCAGCAGCCAGGTGGGACTACACCTCACAGATACGCAGTATTTT	CASSQVGLHLTDTQYF
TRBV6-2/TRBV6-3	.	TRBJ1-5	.	TGTGCCAGCACCCCTCCCGGTCAGCCCCAGCATTTT	CASTPPGQPQHF
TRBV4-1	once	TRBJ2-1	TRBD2	TGCGCCAGCAGCCAAGGCGGGAGTGTTAGTAATGAGCAGTTCTTC	CASSQGGSVSNEQFF
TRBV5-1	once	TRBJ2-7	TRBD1	TGCGCCAGCAGCCAAAGGGGGGACAGGGGCTACGAGCAGTACTTC	CASSQRGDRGYEQYF
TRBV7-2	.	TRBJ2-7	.	TGTGCCAGCAGCGGAGGCCCACCCAGCCTCTACGAGCAGTACTTC	CASSGGPPSLYEQYF
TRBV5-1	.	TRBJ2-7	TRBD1	TGCGCCAGCAGCTTGGATTCGACAGGGGACGAGCAGTACTTC	CASSLDSTGDEQYF
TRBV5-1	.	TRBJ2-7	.	TGCGCCAGCAGCTTGGACAGCTACTACGAGCAGTACTTC	CASSLDSYYEQYF
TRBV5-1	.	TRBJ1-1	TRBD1	TGCGCCAGCAGCGTTCTACAGGGGGCGGATAACACTGAAGCTTTCTTT	CASSVLQGADNTEAFF
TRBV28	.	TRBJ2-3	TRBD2	TGTGCCAGCAGTTTTTCGTGGGCTAGCGGGACCACAGATACGCAGTATTTT	CASSFSWASGTTDTQYF
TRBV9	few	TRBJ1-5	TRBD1	TGTGCCAGCAGCGTAGAGTCGACAGGGACTCAGCCCCAGCATTTT	CASSVESTGTQPQHF
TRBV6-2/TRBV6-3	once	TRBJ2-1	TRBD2	TGTGCCAGCAGTTACACTCCCGGGACTAGCGGCACCTCCTACAATGAGCAGTTCTTC	CASSYTPGTSGTSYNEQFF
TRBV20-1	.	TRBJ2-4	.	TGCAGTGCCAGAAAGATAGGACGGCTACTAGCCAAAAACATTCAGTACTTC	CSARKIGRLLAKNIQYF
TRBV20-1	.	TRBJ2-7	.	TGCAGTGCTAAACAGGGACCTCTCTCTGAGCAGTACTTC	CSAKQGPLSEQYF
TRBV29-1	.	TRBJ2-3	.	TGCAGCGTTGAAGGAGGCAGGGTTAGCACAGATACGCAGTATTTT	CSVEGGRVSTDTQYF
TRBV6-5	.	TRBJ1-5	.	TGTGCCAGCAGTTACATAGGGGATAGCAATCAGCCCCAGCATTTT	CASSYIGDSNQPQHF
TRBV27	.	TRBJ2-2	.	TGTGCCAGCAGTTCCTCTGGTACCGGGGAGCTGTTTTTT	CASSSSGTGELFF
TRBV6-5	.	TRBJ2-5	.	TGTGCCAGCAGTTACTCCGGCCGCTCAGCGGAGACCCAGTACTTC	CASSYSGRSAETQYF
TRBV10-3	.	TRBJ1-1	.	TGTGCCATCAGTGAGAGGGAGGGGGAGACTGAAGCTTTCTTT	CAISEREGETEAFF
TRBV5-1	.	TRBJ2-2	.	TGCGCCAGCAGCCCCGAGGGGAACGCGAACACCGGGGAGCTGTTTTTT	CASSPEGNANTGELFF